These 13 T cell receptor beta chains were all obtained from the same sample, sequenced in a study of blood T cell repertoires in COVID-19 (dated by TCRdb to about 2020). The library was made by the immunoSEQ multiplex PCR assay. Drawn from immuneACCESS, this table holds only the in-frame rearrangements with V and J called that TCRdb kept. Clones are partly lost; checked studies trace under half to an unresolved V gene and leave the rest unexplained. The sample table shows roughly 45,000 clones, and roughly 81% are seen once. The top ten clones comprise approximately 30% of the sample. The sequencing input was peripheral blood. Receptors were obtained from a woman in her 70s with acute or convalescent COVID-19.

The rearrangement joins TRBV10-3 to TRBJ2-7, with 10 bases lining up with TRBD2. Germline CDR1 and CDR2: ENHRY and SYGVKD. This CDR3 is 15 amino acids long. The trim removed 3 bases at V and 5 bases at J, leaving 7 bases unmatched. The CDR3 DNA is TGTGCCATCAGTGACAGCGGGAGGGCCTTTGACGAGCAGTACTTC. It codes for CAISDSGRAFDEQYF.

V gene TRBV7-2 combines with J gene TRBJ1-2; 9 nucleotides match TRBD1. The germline V gene has CDR1 SGHTA and CDR2 FQGNSA. V lost 5 bases to trimming and J lost 3 bases; unmatched junction nucleotides: 7. The length of the CDR3 is 15 residues. In nucleotides, the CDR3 is TGTGCCAGCAGCATCAACAGGGGGCAATACTATGGCTACACCTTC. Translation gives CASSINRGQYYGYTF.

This clone was counted once. The J gene is TRBJ2-1, the V gene TRBV6-4; the D is unclear. Trimming removed 6 bases from V and 2 bases from J, with 11 bases in between. Germline CDR1 and CDR2: MRHNA and SNTAGT. The CDR3 contains 14 residues. CDR3 nucleotides: TGTGCCAGCAGCGCCGAGGCTACCTACAATGAGCAGTTCTTC. Translation: CASSAEATYNEQFF.

This clone was picked up a small number of times. The chain couples TRBV18 to TRBJ2-7, with D perhaps TRBD2 (5 bases). CDR3 length equals 14 residues. CDR1 and CDR2 (germline): KGHSH, LQKENI. Trimming stripped 3 bases from V and 2 bases from J, with 11 bases between. CDR3 coding DNA: TGTGCCAGCTCACCCCTGGAGGTGGCCTACGAGCAGTACTTC. It specifies CASSPLEVAYEQYF.

The V and J genes are TRBV5-1 and TRBJ2-7, with 14 bases aligning to TRBD2. V lost 4 bases to trimming and J lost 2 bases; unmatched junction nucleotides: 11. This CDR3 has 18 residues. The V gene's germline CDR1 is SGHRS and CDR2 YFSETQ. This chain's CDR3 is CASSIGLGLAGVPYEQYF. CDR3 DNA: TGCGCCAGCAGCATAGGACTGGGACTAGCGGGAGTCCCCTACGAGCAGTACTTC.

This rearrangement joins TRBV6-1 to TRBJ1-3, with unresolved D. This CDR3 spans 13 amino acids. Trimming removed 2 bases at V and 5 bases at J, with 7 bases between. CDR1 and CDR2 from the germline V gene are MNHNS and SASEGT. CDR3 nucleotides: TGTGCCAGCAGTGAAAGCTTGCGAAACACCATATATTTT. It encodes CASSESLRNTIYF.

The V gene is TRBV5-6, the J gene TRBJ2-7; D not resolved. Between the trimmed V and J ends, which lost 3 bases and 3 bases, there was a span of 16 bases. Germline CDR1 reads SGHDT; CDR2 reads YYEEEE. This CDR3 spans 15 amino acids. The CDR3 coding sequence is TGTGCCAGCAGCTCACTTACCTCCCCTTTCTACGAGCAGTACTTC. Its translation is CASSSLTSPFYEQYF.

The V call is TRBV15, the J call TRBJ1-2; D not resolved. Trimming took off 0 bases at V and 8 bases at J, with 10 bases between the two ends. Germline-derived CDR1 and CDR2 are LNHNV and YYDKDF (reference sequence). The CDR3 runs 13 residues. The CDR3 DNA follows: TGTGCCACCAGCAGAGATCTAGTAGCCGGCTACACCTTC. Amino acids: CATSRDLVAGYTF.

This rearrangement joins TRBV19 to TRBJ1-2, with 7 bases matching TRBD1. V dropped 5 bases and J dropped 2; count of bases not matched to a gene: 11. Per germline, CDR1 LNHDA and CDR2 SQIVND (reference sequence). The CDR3 loop spans 16 amino acids. In nucleotides, the CDR3 is TGTGCCAGTAGTCCATCCCGGGCAGGGGGGAACTATGGCTACACCTTC. It specifies CASSPSRAGGNYGYTF.

This chain uses TRBV7-3 with TRBJ1-1; the match to TRBD1 covers 8 bases. CDR1 is SGHTA, CDR2 FQGTGA, per germline. V trimming: 5 bases; J trimming: 5 bases; junction bases outside the gene matches: 10. This CDR3 is built from 15 residues. The CDR3: CASSQFHQGATEAFF. Here the CDR3 DNA reads TGTGCCAGCAGCCAATTCCATCAGGGGGCAACTGAAGCTTTCTTT.

The chain links TRBV6-5 to TRBJ2-1; 11 bases align to TRBD2. The germline V gene encodes CDR1 MNHEY and CDR2 SVGAGI. The V and J ends lost 5 bases and 3 bases, in that order; junction bases with no gene match: 0. The CDR3 has 14 amino acids. As DNA, the CDR3 is TGTGCCAGCAGTCTAGCGGGAGGCTACAATGAGCAGTTCTTC. Translating gives CASSLAGGYNEQFF.

The CDR3 is CASSPLAGAYNEQFF. CDR3 nucleotides: TGTGCCAGCAGCCCACTAGCGGGGGCCTACAATGAGCAGTTCTTC. J is TRBJ2-1 and V is TRBV3-1 (or the pseudogene TRBV3-2); TRBD2 matches at 11 bases. CDR3 length equals 15 residues. V was clipped by 4 bases and J by 2 bases; unmatched bases: 1. Germline CDR1 reads LGHDT; CDR2 reads YNNKEL (reference sequence).

The chain recombines TRBV5-4 with TRBJ2-2; possibly TRBD2 for D (5 bases). Trimming took 10 bases from V and 8 from J, leaving 21 bases between them. Looked up from germline, CDR1 is SGHNT and CDR2 is YYREEE (reference sequence). The CDR3 has 14 amino acids. This chain's CDR3 is CAGHSAGSSGELFF. CDR3 DNA: TGTGCCGGCCATTCGGCGGGTTCCTCGGGGGAGCTGTTTTTT.